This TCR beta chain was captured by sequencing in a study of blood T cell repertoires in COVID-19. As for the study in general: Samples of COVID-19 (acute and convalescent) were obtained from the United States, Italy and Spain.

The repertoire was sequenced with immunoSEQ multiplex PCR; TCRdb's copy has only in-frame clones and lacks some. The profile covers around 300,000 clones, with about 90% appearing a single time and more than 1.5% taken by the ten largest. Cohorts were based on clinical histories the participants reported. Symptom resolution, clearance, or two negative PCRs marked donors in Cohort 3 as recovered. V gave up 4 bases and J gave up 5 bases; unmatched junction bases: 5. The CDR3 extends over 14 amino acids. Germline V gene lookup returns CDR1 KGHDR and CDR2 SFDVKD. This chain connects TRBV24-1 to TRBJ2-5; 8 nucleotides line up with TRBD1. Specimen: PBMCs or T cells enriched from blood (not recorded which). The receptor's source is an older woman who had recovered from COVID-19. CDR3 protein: CATSEAGGLETQYF. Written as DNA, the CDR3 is TGTGCCACCAGTGAGGCAGGGGGCTTGGAGACCCAGTACTTC.